These 17 T cell receptor beta chains originate from one sample sequenced in a study of T cells in Graves' hyperthyroidism and ophthalmopathy. RNA transcripts were the template for amplifying TCR beta CDR3 regions. Researchers ran a first-round RT-PCR on the TCR CDR3 using the HTBI primer set. TCRdb re-analysed the multiplex PCR reads in MiXCR, keeping a single row per CDR3 protein. Of some 490,000 distinct CDR3 sequences in the sample, roughly a sixth were seen once. Sequencing was performed on blood. The receptors were sampled from a young woman with Graves' ophthalmopathy.

Only a few counts were recorded for this clonotype. This chain links TRBV19 with TRBJ2-5; 8 bases map to TRBD1. CDR3 length: 14 residues. Per the germline V gene, CDR1 is LNHDA and CDR2 is SQIVND (reference sequence). V trimming: 4 bases; J trimming: 5 bases; junction bases outside the gene matches: 6. CDR3 coding DNA: TGTGCCAGTAGTACCCAGGACAGGGACGAGACCCAGTACTTC. Residues: CASSTQDRDETQYF.

The chain is built from TRBV6-1 and TRBJ2-7; D is perhaps TRBD2 (6 bases). The V and J ends lost 7 bases and 4 bases respectively, with 14 bases between them. The CDR3 contains 13 residues. Looked up from germline, CDR1 is MNHNS and CDR2 is SASEGT. The CDR3, as DNA: TGTGCCAGCACCGGGGGTTTGGGGTACGAGCAGTACTTC. Residues: CASTGGLGYEQYF.

This chain links TRBV27 with TRBJ2-4; a possible D gene is TRBD1 (5 bases). This CDR3 is 17 amino acids long. Germline loops: CDR1 MNHEY, CDR2 SMNVEV (reference sequence). Between the trimmed V and J ends, which lost 5 bases and 5 bases, there was a span of 22 bases. This chain's CDR3 is CASSPTDSLLSQNIQYF. CDR3 nucleotide sequence: TGTGCCAGCAGTCCAACCGACAGCCTGCTTAGCCAAAACATTCAGTACTTC.

This clonotype showed up many times. The V gene is TRBV20-1, the J gene TRBJ2-1; TRBD2 matches 9 bases. The CDR3 covers 13 residues. Germline assignment: CDR1 DFQATT and CDR2 SNEGSKA (reference sequence). Trimming cost V 6 bases and J 8 bases; bases outside gene matches: 8. The CDR3 protein is CSAEREAHDEQFF. For the CDR3, the DNA is TGCAGTGCCGAGCGGGAGGCCCACGATGAGCAGTTCTTC.

This clonotype has a handful of counts. The chain is built from TRBV9 and TRBJ1-5, with D hard to call. Germline CDR1 and CDR2: SGDLS and YYNGEE. Trimming left V 0 bases short and J 8 bases short, with 9 bases between. This CDR3 has 13 residues. The chain's CDR3 is CASSVAHGEPQHF. CDR3 bases: TGTGCCAGCAGCGTAGCTCACGGGGAGCCCCAGCATTTT.

This clonotype was seen more than once but under ten times. The chain combines TRBV11-2 with TRBJ1-2, with 8 positions matching TRBD1. Germline V CDR1 and CDR2: SGHAT, FQNNGV. The ends lost 3 bases at V and 7 bases at J; junction bases unmatched: 4. The CDR3 has 13 amino acids. Here the CDR3 reads CASSFRQGSGYTF. CDR3 sequence (DNA): TGTGCCAGCAGCTTTAGACAGGGGAGTGGCTACACCTTC.

The gene calls are TRBV5-4 and TRBJ2-4; perhaps TRBD1 as D (6 bases). V was clipped by 3 bases and J by 0 bases, with 22 bases between them. Germline CDR1 SGHNT, CDR2 YYREEE (reference sequence). This CDR3 is 19 amino acids long. The CDR3 reads CASSSLQGPLPLAKNIQYF. The DNA for the CDR3 is TGTGCCAGCAGCTCCTTACAGGGCCCACTCCCTCTAGCCAAAAACATTCAGTACTTC.

V usage is TRBV5-6 and J usage is TRBJ2-7; tentatively, D is TRBD1 or TRBD2 (5 bases each). V was trimmed by 3 bases and J by 7 bases, leaving 14 bases between them. Germline CDR1 and CDR2: SGHDT and YYEEEE. CDR3 length: 13 amino acids. DNA of the CDR3: TGTGCCAGCAGCTGGGGGACCCCGGTGGAGCAGTACTTC. This gives the protein CASSWGTPVEQYF.

This clonotype was seen repeatedly, ten times or more. V and J are TRBV20-1 and TRBJ2-4, with D possibly matching TRBD2 (6 bases). The CDR3 contains 15 residues. Germline CDR1 and CDR2: DFQATT and SNEGSKA (reference sequence). The V end was cut by 4 bases, the J end by 2 bases, with 15 bases between. In nucleotides, the CDR3 is TGCAGTGCTACTCTTAGCGGTGGCCCCAAAAACATTCAGTACTTC. Amino acids: CSATLSGGPKNIQYF.

The chain couples TRBV19 to TRBJ1-1; no reliable D call. Germline V CDR1 and CDR2: LNHDA, SQIVND (reference sequence). V lost 7 bases and J lost 11, with 26 bases in between. The CDR3 has 15 amino acids. CDR3 sequence: CASTPTHVYVERAFF. The CDR3 DNA follows: TGTGCCAGTACCCCCACTCACGTTTACGTCGAGCGGGCTTTCTTT.

This clonotype appeared many times. This chain connects TRBV29-1 to TRBJ2-7; a weak D match, TRBD1 (6 bases). Germline CDR1 is SQVTM and CDR2 is ANQGSEA. V dropped 3 bases and J dropped 1 base, with 13 bases sitting between them. The CDR3 has 14 residues. The CDR3 DNA is TGCAGCGTTGAGGTGGGACAATTATCCTACGAGCAGTACTTC. As protein: CSVEVGQLSYEQYF.

Many counts were recorded for this clonotype. The J gene is TRBJ2-1, the V gene TRBV7-8; D gene uncertain. The CDR3 sequence is 15 residues long. V lost 3 bases and J lost 3, with 12 bases in between. Germline V gene data show CDR1 as SGHVS and CDR2 as FQNEAQ. The CDR3 spells CASSFEVGDYNEQFF. The CDR3 nucleotides read TGTGCCAGCAGCTTTGAGGTTGGGGACTACAATGAGCAGTTCTTC.

V usage is TRBV7-2 and J usage is TRBJ1-1; D is undetermined. The CDR3 spans 14 residues. V lost 5 bases, J lost 4 bases, and 14 bases lay in between. Germline V gene sequence: CDR1 SGHTA, CDR2 FQGNSA. The CDR3 DNA reads as TGTGCCAGCAGCCCGAATGCAGTGGGCACTGAAGCTTTCTTT. It codes for CASSPNAVGTEAFF.

In its sample, this clonotype was seen many times. V and J are TRBV27 and TRBJ1-5, with D unresolved. The CDR3 consists of 15 residues. V was cut by 4 bases and J by 4 bases, with 14 bases left in between. Germline lookup yields CDR1 MNHEY and CDR2 SMNVEV (reference sequence). The CDR3 DNA sequence: TGTGCCAGCAGTTCGACAAGGTTAGGGAATCAGCCCCAGCATTTT. Translating it yields CASSSTRLGNQPQHF.

The rearrangement joins TRBV28 to TRBJ2-3; D unresolved. The germline CDR1 and CDR2 sequences are MDHEN and SYDVKM. This CDR3 comprises 13 residues. With 6 bases removed from V and 2 bases from J, the gap between germline ends came to 9 bases. The CDR3 DNA reads as TGTGCCAGCAGCCCGAAAAACACAGATACGCAGTATTTT. Translation: CASSPKNTDTQYF.

This chain links TRBV20-1 with TRBJ1-2, with 7 bases matching TRBD1. The CDR3 is made up of 15 amino acids. Germline CDR1 and CDR2: DFQATT and SNEGSKA (reference sequence). With V trimmed by 8 bases and J by 8 bases, 20 bases remained unmatched. Here the CDR3 DNA reads TGCAGTAGCGACAGGGACCTATTATCCTGCTGCGGCTACACCTTC. Protein: CSSDRDLLSCCGYTF.

This clonotype was observed a few times. The genes are TRBV4-1 and TRBJ2-2; 12 bases are shared with TRBD2. Germline V gene data show CDR1 as MGHRA and CDR2 as YSYEKL. The CDR3 is made up of 17 amino acids. V lost 1 base and J lost 1; bases outside the gene matches: 1. Here the CDR3 DNA reads TGCGCCAGCAGCCAAGGGGGACTAGCGGGGAACACCGGGGAGCTGTTTTTT. Translating gives CASSQGGLAGNTGELFF.